This TCR beta chain comes out of a study of blood T cells in healthy people across ages. The CDR3 length is 15 residues. Trimming took 2 bases from V and 5 from J; bases not matched to a gene: 5. Germline V gene lookup returns CDR1 LNHNV and CDR2 YYDKDF (reference sequence). Next came a second PCR, run for about 6 to 11 cycles, which used a sample-barcoded 5' primer along with a J-beta primer mix. TCRdb redid the calling of the 5' RACE reads with MiXCR, one entry per CDR3 protein. This table has roughly 800,000 distinct CDR3 sequences, 58% appearing once. With regard to this clonotype: Its specificity is unknown.

Overall study results and limits: Both higher diversity and more naive CD4+ cells marked long-lived donors when set against aged donors.

Material: blood. The chain combines TRBV15 with TRBJ2-1, with TRBD2 matching 8 bases. The receptor comes from a man younger than 40 in good health. The CDR3 DNA reads TGTGCCACCAGCAGAATGGGACTAGACAACAATGAGCAGTTCTTC. Amino acid sequence: CATSRMGLDNNEQFF.